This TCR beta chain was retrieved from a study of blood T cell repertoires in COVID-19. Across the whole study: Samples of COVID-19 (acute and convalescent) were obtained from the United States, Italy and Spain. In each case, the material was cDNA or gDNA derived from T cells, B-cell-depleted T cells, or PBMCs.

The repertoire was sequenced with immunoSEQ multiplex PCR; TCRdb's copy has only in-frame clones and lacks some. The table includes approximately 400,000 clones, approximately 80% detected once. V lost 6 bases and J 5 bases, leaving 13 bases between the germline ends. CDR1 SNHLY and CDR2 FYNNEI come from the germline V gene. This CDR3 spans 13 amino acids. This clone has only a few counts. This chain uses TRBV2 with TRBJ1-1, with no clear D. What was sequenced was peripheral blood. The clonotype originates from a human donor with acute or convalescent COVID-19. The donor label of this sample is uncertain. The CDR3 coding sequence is TGTGCCAGCAGACCCGTACCGGGGACTGAAGCTTTCTTT. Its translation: CASRPVPGTEAFF.